This passage covers 30 T cell receptor beta chains from one sample sequenced in a study of monozygotic twins with inflammatory bowel disease. TCRdb derives one entry per CDR3 protein from the 5' RACE reads, leaving out DNA. In all, the sample yields 140,000 to 150,000 distinct CDR3 sequences. Specimen: blood. The source of these receptors is a human donor with ulcerative colitis or Crohn's disease, or a healthy co-twin of an affected twin (not recorded which).

The V and J genes are TRBV6-5 and TRBJ1-6. The CDR3 extends over 15 amino acids. Germline V gene sequence: CDR1 MNHEY, CDR2 SVGAGI. CDR3 sequence reads: CASSYLFGDGSPLHF.

The CDR3 loop reads CASSLGGLAGKVKHEQFF. This chain uses TRBV11-3 with TRBJ2-1; checking the TCRdb D call of TRBD2 is not possible without DNA. Germline-derived CDR1 and CDR2 are SGHNT and YENEEA. There are 18 residues in the CDR3.

This chain joins TRBV29-1 and TRBJ2-3; TCRdb's D call, TRBD1, is unchecked because there is no DNA. The CDR3 is 14 amino acids. From germline, CDR1 is SQVTM and CDR2 ANQGSEA. The CDR3 here is CSVGPPAGTDTQYF.

The V and J genes are TRBV28 and TRBJ2-1; TCRdb's D call, TRBD2, is unchecked because there is no DNA. Germline CDR1 is MDHEN and CDR2 is SYDVKM. The CDR3 length is 15 residues. CDR3 in amino acids: CASSPGLGAYNEQFF.

The V and J genes are TRBV4-2 and TRBJ2-5. CDR1 is LGHNA, CDR2 YNFKEQ, per germline. The length of the CDR3 is 14 residues. The CDR3 region is CASSQDHRGETQYF.

This chain joins TRBV11-1 and TRBJ2-1; there is no DNA to check the TCRdb D call of TRBD1. The V gene's germline CDR1 is SGHAT and CDR2 FQDESV (reference sequence). This CDR3 has 14 residues. CDR3 residues: CASSPLVSYNEQFF.

The chain combines TRBV20-1 with TRBJ2-1; no DNA is available, so the TRBD1 call from TCRdb remains unchecked. CDR3 length: 14 residues. Germline CDR1 DFQATT, CDR2 SNEGSKA (reference sequence). The CDR3 spells CSALPGAAYNEQFF.

The chain joins TRBV20-1 to TRBJ1-1; TCRdb outputs TRBD1, but without DNA this stays unchecked. The CDR3 has 12 amino acids. Germline values: CDR1 DFQATT, CDR2 SNEGSKA (reference sequence). This CDR3 reads CTPHRRDTEAFF.

V usage is TRBV12-3 or TRBV12-4 and J usage is TRBJ2-2. The CDR3 covers 14 residues. CDR3: CASRVGVNTGELFF.

J is TRBJ2-7 and V is TRBV5-1; absent DNA, TCRdb's TRBD1 call cannot be checked. Germline V lookup: CDR1 SGHRS, CDR2 YFSETQ. This CDR3 region has 14 residues. CDR3: CASSLPDGTYEQYF.

This chain joins TRBV7-2 and TRBJ2-7; there is no DNA to check the TCRdb D call of TRBD1. This CDR3 spans 15 amino acids. From germline, CDR1 is SGHTA and CDR2 FQGNSA. The CDR3 region is CASSLVPGQGYEQYF.

The chain is built from TRBV5-1 and TRBJ2-7; TCRdb picks TRBD1, but there is no DNA to check that call. CDR1 and CDR2 (germline): SGHRS, YFSETQ. This CDR3 contains 15 residues. CDR3 in amino acids: CASSPPGTRSYEQYF.

The chain uses TRBV19 and TRBJ2-7. The germline CDR1 and CDR2 sequences are LNHDA and SQIVND (reference sequence). This CDR3 spans 13 amino acids. This chain's CDR3 is CASSAGFRYEQYF.

The rearrangement joins TRBV5-1 to TRBJ1-1; there is no DNA to check the TCRdb D call of TRBD1. The CDR3 is made up of 14 amino acids. Germline V gives CDR1 SGHRS, CDR2 YFSETQ. CDR3 residues: CASSLEQGPTEAFF.

The chain uses TRBV30 and TRBJ1-5; no DNA is available, so the TRBD1 call from TCRdb remains unchecked. In germline, CDR1 is GTSNPN, CDR2 SVGIG (reference sequence). The CDR3 sequence is 14 residues long. The CDR3 loop is CAWSAGQDYQPQHF.

V and J are TRBV20-1 and TRBJ1-2; TCRdb selects TRBD1, and the lack of DNA leaves this call unchecked. The CDR3 runs to 14 residues. Germline V lookup: CDR1 DFQATT, CDR2 SNEGSKA (reference sequence). Here the CDR3 reads CSASAPGQNYGYTF.

The chain carries TRBV5-1 and TRBJ2-2; the D gene TCRdb calls, TRBD2, cannot be checked with no DNA. The germline V gene has CDR1 SGHRS and CDR2 YFSETQ. The CDR3 is 17 residues long. The CDR3 reads CASSSSVAGGISGELFF.

The chain couples TRBV27 to TRBJ1-1; TCRdb calls TRBD1, which cannot be checked without DNA. This CDR3 comprises 16 residues. Germline V lookup: CDR1 MNHEY, CDR2 SMNVEV (reference sequence). CDR3 protein: CASSLSWDRADTEAFF.

The chain recombines TRBV6-5 with TRBJ1-3. The CDR3 contains 15 residues. Germline V gives CDR1 MNHEY, CDR2 SVGAGI. CDR3 loop: CASSYSKVKGNTIYF.

This sequence joins TRBV10-3 and TRBJ2-1; TCRdb's assignment of TRBD2 cannot be checked, as there is no DNA. The CDR3 has 17 residues. Germline loops: CDR1 ENHRY, CDR2 SYGVKD. The CDR3 spells CAINKNLAGEGVGEQFF.

The chain has TRBV3-1 and TRBJ2-7; TCRdb gives TRBD2 as the D gene, but with no DNA this cannot be confirmed. The germline V gene has CDR1 LGHDT and CDR2 YNNKEL (reference sequence). CDR3 length equals 15 residues. CDR3 amino acids: CASSQVGSSGKEQYF.

J is TRBJ2-3 and V is TRBV5-1; checking the TCRdb D call of TRBD1 is not possible without DNA. This CDR3 has 16 residues. The germline CDR1 and CDR2 sequences are SGHRS and YFSETQ. The CDR3 sequence is CASSLAGTGTTDTQYF.

J is TRBJ2-3 and V is TRBV7-3; TCRdb picks TRBD2, but there is no DNA to check that call. Germline V lookup: CDR1 SGHTA, CDR2 FQGTGA. CDR3 length: 16 residues. CDR3 amino acids: CASSSRTSGRVDTQYF.

This chain links TRBV5-4 with TRBJ1-2. Germline V gene data show CDR1 as SGHNT and CDR2 as YYREEE (reference sequence). The CDR3 extends over 11 amino acids. CDR3 region: CASSLGVGYTF.

The rearrangement uses TRBV5-1 and TRBJ2-2; TCRdb names TRBD2, which stays unverified in the absence of DNA. The CDR3 is 15 residues long. Germline V lookup: CDR1 SGHRS, CDR2 YFSETQ. Here the CDR3 reads CASSLSLPRAGELFF. The variable domain in full, completed from reference TRBV5-1 and TRBJ2-2, reads KAGVTQTPRYLIKTRGQQVTLSCSPISGHRSVSWYQQTPGQGLQFLFEYFSETQRNKGNFPGRFSGRQFSNSRSEMNVSTLELGDSALYLCASSLSLPRAGELFFGEGSRLTVL.

This chain connects TRBV18 to TRBJ2-4; as DNA is missing, the TRBD1 call by TCRdb cannot be tested. The CDR3 length is 16 residues. Germline V CDR1 and CDR2: KGHSH, LQKENI. The CDR3 is CASSSSGDGAKNIQYF.

The chain uses TRBV15 and TRBJ2-3. Germline CDR1 LNHNV, CDR2 YYDKDF (reference sequence). This CDR3 contains 14 residues. The CDR3 sequence: CATSRDLGADTQYF.

The chain links TRBV29-1 to TRBJ2-7; TCRdb returns TRBD2, unconfirmable since there is no DNA. The germline V gene encodes CDR1 SQVTM and CDR2 ANQGSEA. The CDR3 consists of 15 residues. CDR3 sequence reads: CSVEMASGSFFEQYF.

The chain carries TRBV20-1 and TRBJ1-2; the TCRdb D gene call, TRBD1, has no DNA to confirm it. The CDR3 is 13 amino acids. Germline CDR1 is DFQATT and CDR2 is SNEGSKA (reference sequence). This chain's CDR3 is CSARGRDGYGYTF.

The chain carries TRBV3-1 and TRBJ2-7; with no DNA, the TCRdb D assignment of TRBD2 cannot be verified. The CDR3 length is 19 residues. CDR1 is LGHDT, CDR2 YNNKEL, per germline (reference sequence). The CDR3 spells CASSQLGLRRTHPTYEQYF.